A selection of T cell receptor beta chains follows, all from one sample in a study of radiation and T cells in renal cell carcinoma. The protocol was immunoSEQ multiplex PCR, while the TCRdb copy is restricted to in-frame clones and leaves out a portion. The data show 150,000 or so clones, around 90% seen once. Sequenced here: blood, sampled from a patient whose treatment included radiotherapy and nephrectomy. The receptor source for this set is a woman in her fifties or sixties with renal cell carcinoma. Both conserved end residues are part of each CDR3. Fields, in order: V gene, clone size, J gene, D gene, CDR3 DNA, CDR3 protein. D genes are given only for firm matches. Rows give clone size only sometimes, using once, few, many, or a class for an expanded clone.

TRBV7-9	-	TRBJ1-2	TRBD1	TGTGCCAGCAGCACCAGGGGGCTGATCGATGGCTACACCTTC	CASSTRGLIDGYTF
TRBV29-1	-	TRBJ2-2	-	TGCAGCGTTGGATTTGATTCGACCGGGGAGCTGTTTTTT	CSVGFDSTGELFF
TRBV12-1	-	TRBJ2-3	-	TGTGCCAGCAGCCCCTGTGGGGGGCTAGGGACAGATACGCAGTATTTT	CASSPCGGLGTDTQYF
TRBV6-1	-	TRBJ1-6	TRBD1	TGTGCCAGCAGTAGCAGGGGGCCACCCCTCCACTTT	CASSSRGPPLHF
TRBV7-9	-	TRBJ1-1	-	TGTGCCAGCAGCTTAGCGGGGGGCCGGCAGAACACTGAAGCTTTCTTT	CASSLAGGRQNTEAFF
TRBV9	-	TRBJ2-5	TRBD1	TGTGCCAGCAGCCCGGGACAGGGTCTGGAGACCCAGTACTTC	CASSPGQGLETQYF
TRBV25-1	-	TRBJ2-3	-	TGTGCCAGCAGTGTAACAGGGCAAGATACGCAGTATTTT	CASSVTGQDTQYF
TRBV9	once	TRBJ1-3	-	TGTGCCAGCAGCGGGGGAGACTCTGGAAACACCATATATTTT	CASSGGDSGNTIYF
TRBV12-5	-	TRBJ1-3	-	TGTGCTCCTCATTTAAGCTACAGATTT	CAPHLSYRF
TRBV7-3	once	TRBJ2-3	-	TGTGCCAGCAGCCTTCACACCGGGTCTAACACAGATACGCAGTATTTT	CASSLHTGSNTDTQYF
TRBV6-1	-	TRBJ1-1	-	TGTGCCATTTCGGACAGGAACACTGAAGCTTTCTTT	CAISDRNTEAFF
TRBV7-9	once	TRBJ2-1	-	TGTGCCAGCAGCTTTTACAGGGCGGCTATCAATGAGCAGTTCTTC	CASSFYRAAINEQFF
TRBV4-3	once	TRBJ1-4	-	TGCGCCAGCAGCCAGGGAGGGACGCGAACTAATGAAAAACTGTTTTTT	CASSQGGTRTNEKLFF
TRBV7-2	-	TRBJ1-2	TRBD1	TGTGCCAGCAGCCTCGACAGGGTTTTAAACTATGGCTACACCTTC	CASSLDRVLNYGYTF
TRBV10-3	-	TRBJ2-2	-	TGTGCCATCAGTGGGCGGGGAAACACCGGGGAGCTGTTTTTT	CAISGRGNTGELFF
TRBV19	once	TRBJ1-1	-	TGTGCCAGTAGCAAGAGAGAACAGATGAACACTGAAGCTTTCTTT	CASSKREQMNTEAFF
TRBV15	-	TRBJ2-2	-	TGTGCCACCAGCAGAGGCGGTGGGGGGGCACGGGAGCTGTTTTTT	CATSRGGGGARELFF
TRBV4-2	-	TRBJ1-2	-	TGTGCCAGCAGCCAAGCCCGCGCAGACGGCTACACCTTC	CASSQARADGYTF
TRBV7-2	-	TRBJ1-1	TRBD1	TGTGCCAGCAGCATCACTCAGGGGGCGGGAGAAGCTTTCTTT	CASSITQGAGEAFF
TRBV19	-	TRBJ1-5	-	TGTGCCAGTAGTACCGGACAGAGTAATCAGCCCCAGCATTTT	CASSTGQSNQPQHF
TRBV11-2	few	TRBJ1-5	-	TGTGCCAGCAGCTTAGTCCGGTCGTCGGATTTTCAGCCCCAGCATTTT	CASSLVRSSDFQPQHF
TRBV2	few	TRBJ2-7	-	TGTGCCAGCAGTGCAGCGACAGGTTTAGCCTACGAGCAGTACTTC	CASSAATGLAYEQYF
TRBV7-2	-	TRBJ2-7	-	TGTGCCAGCAGCTTAGAGAGCAGGGGAGTTGGCGAGCAGTACTTC	CASSLESRGVGEQYF
TRBV5-1	-	TRBJ1-1	-	TGCGCCAGCAGCCGGGACAACATGAACACTGAAGCTTTCTTT	CASSRDNMNTEAFF
TRBV6-5	-	TRBJ1-4	-	TGTGCCACCGTGGGGGGTACTAATGAAAAACTGTTTTTT	CATVGGTNEKLFF
TRBV7-9	-	TRBJ2-5	TRBD2	TGTGCCAGCAGGACTAGCGGCGGGGAGACCCAGTACTTC	CASRTSGGETQYF
TRBV4-1	once	TRBJ2-1	TRBD2	TGCGCCAGCAGCCAAGATGGGACTAGCGGCAGGCTTCGGAAGTTCTTC	CASSQDGTSGRLRKFF
TRBV7-2	-	TRBJ2-5	-	TGTGCCAGCAGCCGAAGTGGGGGACGGGGAGAGACCCAGTACTTC	CASSRSGGRGETQYF
TRBV9	once	TRBJ2-1	-	TGTGCCAGCAGCGTTGGACAGCCTACCTACAATGAGCAGTTCTTC	CASSVGQPTYNEQFF
TRBV19	-	TRBJ2-3	TRBD2	TGTGCCAGTAGTAGAGCCGGGACTAGCGGGAACACAGATACGCAGTATTTT	CASSRAGTSGNTDTQYF
TRBV6-5	-	TRBJ2-2	-	TGTGCCAGCAGTTGGGAGGCAGGGGGGCCCACCGGGGAGCTGTTTTTT	CASSWEAGGPTGELFF
TRBV6-5	-	TRBJ2-7	-	TGTGCCAGCAGTTCCCTTGGAAGCCGGGGATCCTACGAGCAGTACTTC	CASSSLGSRGSYEQYF
TRBV6-6	once	TRBJ1-5	-	TGTGCCAGCAGTTACGACGGGGACCCCGGGCCCCAGCATTTT	CASSYDGDPGPQHF
TRBV4-1	-	TRBJ1-4	-	TGCGCCAGCAGCCCTGACTGGGCGATGGAAACTAATGAAAAACTGTTTTTT	CASSPDWAMETNEKLFF
TRBV19	-	TRBJ1-4	-	TGTGCCACCCTGAGGGGGGAAAAACTGTTTTTT	CATLRGEKLFF
TRBV19	-	TRBJ1-1	TRBD1	TGTGCCAGTAGTAAGGGTTGGGGACAGATAAACACTGAAGCTTTCTTT	CASSKGWGQINTEAFF
TRBV25-1	-	TRBJ1-1	TRBD1	TGTGCCAGCAGGGGAGGGACAGGGAGAAGCACTGAAGCTTTCTTT	CASRGGTGRSTEAFF
TRBV6-5	-	TRBJ2-2	-	TGTGCCAGCAGTCCGCAGACAGGGAACACCGGGGAGCTGTTTTTT	CASSPQTGNTGELFF
TRBV7-2	once	TRBJ1-2	-	TGTGCCAGCAGCCCGAGGGAGTTCAGCTATGGCTACACCTTC	CASSPREFSYGYTF
TRBV7-3	-	TRBJ1-2	TRBD1	TGTGCCAGCAGCCTAACAGGGGGTAAAAGTTATGGCTACACCTTC	CASSLTGGKSYGYTF
TRBV7-2	-	TRBJ1-1	-	TGTGCCAGCAGCCCCTGGACGCTGAACACTGAAGCTTTCTTT	CASSPWTLNTEAFF
TRBV12-5	-	TRBJ2-7	-	TGTGCTAGTGGTCAGGACCACACATTCTACGAGCAGTACTTC	CASGQDHTFYEQYF
TRBV7-7	-	TRBJ1-1	TRBD1	TGTGCTAGCAACATCCCAACTTCCGGGACAGGGTGGACTGAAGCTTTCTTT	CASNIPTSGTGWTEAFF
TRBV5-1	few	TRBJ2-3	TRBD2	TGCGCCAGCAGCCATCGCGGGGGGCCAAGGACAGATACGCAGTATTTT	CASSHRGGPRTDTQYF
TRBV9	-	TRBJ2-5	-	TGTGCCAGCAGCGTGGGGACCCTTCAAGAGACCCAGTACTTC	CASSVGTLQETQYF
TRBV7-9	-	TRBJ1-4	TRBD1	TGTGCCAGCAGCCCGGGACAGGAGATTGAAAAACTGTTTTTT	CASSPGQEIEKLFF
TRBV29-1	-	TRBJ1-2	TRBD1	TGCAGCGTCCACGACAGCGTCCGGGGACAGGGAAAGGCTAACTATGGCTACACCTTC	CSVHDSVRGQGKANYGYTF
TRBV16	-	TRBJ1-6	-	TGTGCCAGCAGCCGTCGGGGGGGCTCTGGGTCACCCCTCCACTTT	CASSRRGGSGSPLHF
TRBV11-3	-	TRBJ1-6	-	TGTGCCAGCAGCCATGGAGAGCTGAGAAATTCACCCCTCCACTTT	CASSHGELRNSPLHF
TRBV6-1	-	TRBJ2-2	TRBD1	TGTGCCAGCCACCAGGACAGGGGGACCGGGGAGCTGTTTTTT	CASHQDRGTGELFF
TRBV7-2	-	TRBJ2-3	-	TGTGCCAGCAGCTTAGGACTACCAAGCACAGATACGCAGTATTTT	CASSLGLPSTDTQYF